The 18 T cell receptor beta chains listed next were all sequenced from one sample in a study of shared T cell receptors in the human thymus. Clones were sequenced by immunoSEQ multiplex PCR, and TCRdb holds only the in-frame ones, with some missing. There are approximately 730,000 clones in the sample; 80% to 90% occur only once, and around 0.0094% lies in the top ten. The same data also went into a second study, on human thymus T cells.

The sequencing input was thymocytes. Source of these receptors: a girl less than two years old with a congenital heart defect.

The count of this clone is one. V usage is TRBV4-3 and J usage is TRBJ2-7; D is undetermined. CDR1 and CDR2 from the germline V gene are LGHNA and YSLEER. V was cut by 2 bases and J by 2 bases, with 13 bases left in between. This CDR3 comprises 15 residues. The CDR3 nucleotides read TGCGCCAGCAGCCAATTTACGGCGGCCCCCTACGAGCAGTACTTC. Residues: CASSQFTAAPYEQYF.

The chain links TRBV5-6 to TRBJ2-1, with a possible D match to TRBD2 (7 bases). CDR3 length: 15 amino acids. Per germline, CDR1 SGHDT and CDR2 YYEEEE. With 5 bases removed from V and 8 bases from J, the gap between germline ends came to 20 bases. In nucleotides, the CDR3 is TGTGCCAGCAGTCGGGGGGCCATCAGGTTCCATGAGCAGTTCTTC. Translated: CASSRGAIRFHEQFF.

The chain links TRBV4-1 to TRBJ1-2; 7 nucleotides line up with TRBD1. Per the germline V gene, CDR1 is MGHRA and CDR2 is YSYEKL. V was pared by 1 base and J by 13 bases, with 9 bases of the junction left unmatched. This CDR3 is built from 13 residues. Here the CDR3 reads CASSQVVDRVGTF. The DNA for the CDR3 is TGCGCCAGCAGCCAAGTCGTCGACAGGGTGGGCACCTTC.

V is TRBV6-1 and J is TRBJ2-7; TRBD1 matches 9 bases. The germline V gene encodes CDR1 MNHNS and CDR2 SASEGT. With V trimmed by 5 bases and J by 2 bases, 4 bases remained unmatched. CDR3 length: 14 residues. The CDR3 sequence is CASSRTGDPYEQYF. CDR3 nucleotide sequence: TGTGCCAGCAGTCGGACAGGGGACCCCTACGAGCAGTACTTC.

The chain carries TRBV27 and TRBJ2-7; D gene unclear. There are 14 residues in the CDR3. Germline V gene data show CDR1 as MNHEY and CDR2 as SMNVEV (reference sequence). V dropped 2 bases and J dropped 4 bases, with 12 bases sitting between them. The CDR3 region has the DNA TGTGCCAGCAGTTTAAACTTACCGCCGTACGAGCAGTACTTC. As protein: CASSLNLPPYEQYF.

This clone has just a few counts. At one of its ends the junction is not consistent with the germline gene, which may arise from a read error. The CDR3 protein is CASSLKRGVHQETQYF. CDR3 DNA sequence: TGTGCTAGCAGCTTAAAGCGGGGCGTTCACCAAGAGACCCAGTACTTC. V gene TRBV7-7 combines with J gene TRBJ2-5, with TRBD2 matching over 7 bases. CDR3 length equals 16 residues. The V gene's germline CDR1 is SSHAT and CDR2 FNYEAQ (reference sequence).

The genes are TRBV10-3 and TRBJ1-6; 9 nucleotides match TRBD1. The CDR3 spans 19 residues. Per germline, CDR1 ENHRY and CDR2 SYGVKD. Unmatched junction bases numbered 23, after V lost 10 bases and J lost 7 bases. The chain's CDR3 is CATSYQEGPKGTGNSPLHF. CDR3 DNA sequence: TGTGCCACCAGCTACCAAGAGGGACCTAAAGGGACAGGGAATTCACCCCTCCACTTT.

This chain joins TRBV19 and TRBJ2-6, with D perhaps TRBD1 (5 bases). The germline gives CDR1 LNHDA, CDR2 SQIVND (reference sequence). The CDR3 has 17 residues. The V gene lost 7 bases and the J gene lost 0 bases, with 16 bases spanning the gap. The CDR3 sequence: CASKGRGSYSGANVLTF. In DNA form, the CDR3 reads TGTGCCAGTAAGGGTAGGGGATCCTACTCTGGGGCCAACGTCCTGACTTTC.

The chain uses TRBV5-6 and TRBJ2-2, with 11 positions matching TRBD1. In germline, CDR1 is SGHDT, CDR2 YYEEEE. The CDR3 is 15 residues long. J gave up 6 bases and V 2 bases, and 3 bases lay outside the gene matches. The CDR3 region has the DNA TGTGCCAGCAGCTTAGGGACAGGGGGAGCCGGGGAGCTGTTTTTT. It yields the protein CASSLGTGGAGELFF. The complete variable domain, with remaining parts taken from reference TRBV5-6 and TRBJ2-2, reads DAGVTQSPTHLIKTRGQQVTLRCSPKSGHDTVSWYQQALGQGPQFIFQYYEEEERQRGNFPDRFSGHQFPNYSSELNVNALLLGDSALYLCASSLGTGGAGELFFGEGSRLTVL.

J is TRBJ2-7 and V is TRBV10-2, with unresolved D. V dropped 0 bases and J dropped 4 bases, with 13 bases sitting between them. The CDR3 spans 15 residues. The germline CDR1 and CDR2 sequences are WSHSY and SAAADI. For the CDR3, the DNA is TGCGCCAGCAGTGAGTCCCCCGCGTCCCAATACGAGCAGTACTTC. Its translation is CASSESPASQYEQYF.

The V and J genes are TRBV5-1 and TRBJ2-5; TRBD2 agrees at 7 bases. CDR3 length equals 17 residues. V trimming: 6 bases; J trimming: 0 bases; junction bases outside the gene matches: 14. Germline V CDR1 and CDR2: SGHRS, YFSETQ. The CDR3 loop reads CASKFSGALPYQETQYF. In DNA form, the CDR3 reads TGCGCCAGCAAGTTCAGCGGGGCCCTCCCGTACCAAGAGACCCAGTACTTC.

Comment on this clone: Germline and junction disagree at one end, which may indicate a read error. The rearrangement joins TRBV28 to TRBJ2-6; D possibly corresponds to TRBD1 (5 bases). Germline V gives CDR1 MDHEN, CDR2 SYDVKM. The CDR3 totals 16 residues. DNA of the CDR3: TGTGCCAGCAATTTAACAGGCGACTCTGGGGCCAACGTCCTGACTTTC. Translating it yields CASNLTGDSGANVLTF.

The chain employs TRBV14 and TRBJ2-7; the match to TRBD1 covers 7 bases. CDR3 size: 18 residues. Looked up from germline, CDR1 is SGHDN and CDR2 is FVKESK. Unmatched junction bases numbered 13, after V lost 0 bases and J lost 2 bases. The CDR3 sequence is CASSQDVNRDRETYEQYF. CDR3 DNA: TGTGCCAGCAGCCAAGATGTCAATCGGGACAGAGAGACCTACGAGCAGTACTTC.

The rearrangement uses TRBV5-6 and TRBJ2-3; TRBD2 matches 15 bases. Losses at the gene ends were 2 bases for V and 6 bases for J; bases not matched to a gene: 7. The germline V gene encodes CDR1 SGHDT and CDR2 YYEEEE. The CDR3 covers 17 residues. The CDR3 sequence is CASSLGLAGGDNDTQYF. CDR3 DNA sequence: TGTGCCAGCAGCTTAGGACTAGCGGGGGGGGACAACGATACGCAGTATTTT.

The rearrangement links TRBV6-5 to TRBJ2-3; the D is unclear. The V end was cut by 6 bases, the J end by 4 bases, with 14 bases between. CDR1 MNHEY and CDR2 SVGAGI come from the germline V gene. There are 14 residues in the CDR3. Here the CDR3 reads CASRQLTSSDTQYF. In DNA, the CDR3 is TGTGCCAGCAGGCAACTAACATCATCAGATACGCAGTATTTT.

DNA of the CDR3: TGTGCCAGCAGAGTAGACAGTTCTGGAAACACCATATATTTT. Protein product: CASRVDSSGNTIYF. This chain joins TRBV2 and TRBJ1-3; TRBD1 might be the D (5 bases). The length of the CDR3 is 14 residues. Trimming cost V 6 bases and J 1 base, with 10 bases left between them. Germline loops: CDR1 SNHLY, CDR2 FYNNEI.

The CDR3 DNA sequence: TGTGCCAGCAGTTTAGACTCGGCAGGGCGGCGAGTTGAGTCTGGAAACACCATATATTTT. Amino acids: CASSLDSAGRRVESGNTIYF. The rearrangement uses TRBV28 and TRBJ1-3; perhaps TRBD1 as D (5 bases). With 2 bases removed from V and 1 base from J, the gap between germline ends came to 24 bases. CDR1 MDHEN and CDR2 SYDVKM come from the germline V gene. This CDR3 is built from 20 residues.

This chain uses TRBV6-6 with TRBJ1-2; perhaps TRBD1 as D (5 bases). The CDR3 spans 15 residues. Germline loops: CDR1 MNHNY, CDR2 SVGAGI (reference sequence). Trimming removed 0 bases at V and 4 bases at J, with 12 bases between. The CDR3, as DNA: TGTGCCAGCAGTTACTCAATACAGGAACGCTATGGCTACACCTTC. As protein: CASSYSIQERYGYTF.